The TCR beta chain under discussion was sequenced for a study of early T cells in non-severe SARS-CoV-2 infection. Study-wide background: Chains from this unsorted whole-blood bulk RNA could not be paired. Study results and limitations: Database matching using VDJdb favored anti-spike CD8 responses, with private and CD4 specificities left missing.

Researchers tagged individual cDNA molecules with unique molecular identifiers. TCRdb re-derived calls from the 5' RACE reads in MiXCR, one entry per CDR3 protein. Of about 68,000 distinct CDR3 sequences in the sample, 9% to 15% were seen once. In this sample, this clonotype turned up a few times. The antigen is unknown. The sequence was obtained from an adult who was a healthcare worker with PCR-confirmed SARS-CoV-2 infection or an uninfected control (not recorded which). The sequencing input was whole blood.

The DNA for the CDR3 is TGCAGTGCTAGAGCTTTACAGGGGGCAAGTGAGCAGTTCTTC. It is translated as CSARALQGASEQFF. The chain links TRBV20-1 to TRBJ2-1; 9 bases are a match to TRBD1. Germline trimming cut 1 base from V and 9 bases from J; bases unmatched to any gene: 7. CDR1 is DFQATT, CDR2 SNEGSKA, per germline (reference sequence). The CDR3 spans 14 residues.